A single sample is the source of the 9 T cell receptor beta chains below, sequenced in a study of T cells in women clearing cervical HPV infection. Method: immunoSEQ multiplex PCR; TCRdb's copy keeps in-frame clones and lacks some. This repertoire includes around 15,000 clones. The source material was blood buffy coat. These TCRs come from a woman between 18 and 70 years old with a cervical HPV16 infection that either progressed to CIN3+ or cleared (not recorded which).

Details on this clone: The read halts 3 residues ahead of the CDR3 end, with the missing end drawn from the germline J gene. This sequence joins TRBV4-2 and TRBJ2-1; the match to TRBD2 covers 7 bases. The ends lost 5 bases at V and 8 bases at J; junction bases unmatched: 15. Germline CDR1 reads LGHNA; CDR2 reads YNFKEQ. This CDR3 is 16 amino acids long. The CDR3 region is CASSKPMGGRGDEQFF. The CDR3 DNA, read in part, is TGTGCCAGCAGCAAACCTATGGGCGGGAGAGGAGATGAG.

For this clone: The observed sequence ends 3 residues before the CDR3 terminus, with the missing tail filled in from the germline J gene. J is TRBJ1-1 and V is TRBV11-2, with 7 positions matching TRBD1. Trimming at V came to 6 bases and at J to 5 bases, leaving 9 bases not matched to a gene. The CDR3 spans 14 residues. Germline CDR1 SGHAT, CDR2 FQNNGV. This CDR3 reads CASRKPGQRTEAFF. The part of the CDR3 DNA that was read is TGTGCCAGCAGGAAACCGGGACAGAGGACTGAA.

Notes on this clone: Coverage ceases 3 residues before the CDR3 finishes, and the germline J gene fills in the end. The chain carries TRBV12-3 or TRBV12-4 and TRBJ2-7, with 8 positions matching TRBD1. The CDR3 runs to 13 residues. Losses at the gene ends were 6 bases for V and 3 bases for J; bases not matched to a gene: 4. The CDR3 here is CASRRQGNYEQYF. CDR3 bases read: TGTGCCAGCAGGAGACAGGGGAACTACGAG.

With regard to this clone: The CDR3 is cut off 3 residues early in the read; its end comes from the germline J gene. The rearrangement joins TRBV5-4 to TRBJ2-3, with D possibly being TRBD1 (5 bases). With 0 bases removed from V and 3 bases from J, the gap between germline ends came to 11 bases. Per germline, CDR1 SGHNT and CDR2 YYREEE (reference sequence). This CDR3 spans 15 amino acids. The CDR3 loop reads CASSLVGAGTDTQYF. CDR3 bases read: TGTGCCAGCAGCTTGGTAGGGGCAGGTACAGATACG.

Note on this clone: The sequence runs out 3 residues before the end of the CDR3; the remainder is reconstructed from the germline J gene. The chain recombines TRBV2 with TRBJ1-1, with D possibly matching TRBD1 (6 bases). This CDR3 has 13 residues. V was trimmed by 5 bases and J by 1 base, leaving 8 bases between them. Looked up from germline, CDR1 is SNHLY and CDR2 is FYNNEI. CDR3 bases read: TGTGCCAGCAGTTACAGGGAGAACACTGAA. Protein: CASSYRENTE. The entire CDR3 protein is CASSYRENTEAFF.

The DNA read from the CDR3 is TGCGCCAGCAGCTTTAGCGGGGGGCGCAATGAG. Translation gives CASSFSGGRNE. The CDR3 in its entirety is CASSFSGGRNEQFF. The J gene is TRBJ2-1, the V gene TRBV5-1; TRBD2 matches at 10 bases. The read halts 3 residues ahead of the CDR3 end, with the missing end drawn from the germline J gene. The germline V gene encodes CDR1 SGHRS and CDR2 YFSETQ. V trimming: 2 bases; J trimming: 6 bases; junction bases outside the gene matches: 2. This CDR3 comprises 14 residues. Full variable domain (rest looked up from reference TRBV5-1 and TRBJ2-1): KAGVTQTPRYLIKTRGQQVTLSCSPISGHRSVSWYQQTPGQGLQFLFEYFSETQRNKGNFPGRFSGRQFSNSRSEMNVSTLELGDSALYLCASSFSGGRNEQFFGPGTRLTVL.

This clone registers medium-sized by frequency. The CDR3 reads CSVVPPDRAYEQYF. Partial CDR3 DNA: TGCAGCGTAGTTCCCCCAGACAGAGCTTACGAG. This rearrangement joins TRBV29-1 to TRBJ2-7; D perhaps matches TRBD1 (5 bases). Sequencing ends 3 residues short of the CDR3 end; the germline J gene provides the rest. The CDR3 spans 14 residues. Between the trimmed V and J ends, which lost 6 bases and 4 bases, there was a span of 19 bases. CDR1 is SQVTM, CDR2 ANQGSEA, per germline.

Comment on this clone: The read stops 3 residues short of the end of the CDR3; the missing end is completed from the germline J gene. This chain joins TRBV27 and TRBJ2-3; TRBD1 might be the D (6 bases). Deletions cut 4 bases from V and 0 bases from J, with 11 bases between. The V gene's germline CDR1 is MNHEY and CDR2 SMNVEV (reference sequence). There are 15 residues in the CDR3. The CDR3 DNA, read in part, is TGTGCCAGCAGTTCTGCAGGGGCTAGCACAGATACG. Protein sequence: CASSSAGASTDT. The CDR3 in its entirety is CASSSAGASTDTQYF.

A remark on this clone: From the germline J gene comes the end of the CDR3, since the read stops 3 residues before it. The chain employs TRBV7-9 and TRBJ1-5; D is ambiguous. Trimming stripped 5 bases from V and 3 bases from J, with 11 bases between. CDR3 length: 14 residues. The germline CDR1 and CDR2 sequences are SEHNR and FQNEAQ (reference sequence). The CDR3 is CASSPGNINQPQHF. Partial CDR3 DNA: TGTGCCAGCAGCCCAGGTAATATCAATCAGCCC.